Listed below are T cell receptor beta chains from one sample, sequenced in a study of T cell responses to AZD1222 COVID-19 vaccine. TCRdb's copy holds only in-frame clones and misses some; the assay was immunoSEQ multiplex PCR. Of 170,000 or so clones detected, around 90% appear once; the ten largest clones hold around 2.6%. The source was peripheral blood, collected on day 0 of AZD1222 vaccination. The receptors were gathered from an adult in good health. Both conserved end residues are part of each CDR3. Fields, in order: V gene, D gene, CDR3 length, clone size, J gene, CDR3 protein, CDR3 DNA. A D gene is named only where the DNA matches it firmly. Clone size, where shown, is once, few, many, or a class for clones that have expanded.

TRBV6-5	TRBD1	15	-	TRBJ1-1	CASRSGQGVRTEAFF	TGTGCCAGCAGATCTGGACAGGGGGTTCGCACTGAAGCTTTCTTT
TRBV5-8	-	16	-	TRBJ1-4	CASSLWQGLGGEKLFF	TGTGCCAGCAGCCTATGGCAAGGGCTTGGAGGTGAAAAACTGTTTTTT
TRBV6-5	-	16	-	TRBJ2-1	CASSYSGISSYNEQFF	TGTGCCAGCAGTTACTCGGGGATAAGCTCCTACAATGAGCAGTTCTTC
TRBV11-3	-	16	-	TRBJ2-1	CASSGATGGPYNEQFF	TGTGCCAGCAGTGGAGCTACAGGTGGCCCCTACAATGAGCAGTTCTTC
TRBV29-1	-	15	-	TRBJ2-5	CSVPTHSLRRQTQYF	TGCAGCGTGCCGACCCATAGCCTCAGGAGACAGACCCAGTACTTC
TRBV7-6	TRBD1	16	-	TRBJ2-1	CASSLDGQGVGNEQFF	TGTGCCAGCAGCTTAGATGGACAGGGGGTGGGCAATGAGCAGTTCTTC
TRBV11-2	-	16	-	TRBJ1-4	CASSLGWGGIDEKLFF	TGTGCCAGCAGTTTGGGTTGGGGGGGCATTGATGAAAAACTGTTTTTT
TRBV14	TRBD1	15	-	TRBJ2-2	CASSGQNPNTGELFF	TGTGCCAGCTCGGGACAGAACCCGAACACCGGGGAGCTGTTTTTT
TRBV28	-	11	few	TRBJ1-4	CASSSSEKLFF	TGTGCCAGCAGTTCCTCCGAAAAACTGTTTTTT
TRBV28	-	15	-	TRBJ1-2	CASSSWGGTNYGYTF	TGTGCCAGCAGTTCTTGGGGAGGGACCAACTATGGCTACACCTTC
TRBV28	TRBD1	15	-	TRBJ1-2	CASSPSGTGAYGYTF	TGTGCCAGCAGTCCCTCCGGGACAGGGGCCTATGGCTACACCTTC
TRBV6-2/TRBV6-3	TRBD2	15	-	TRBJ2-5	CASSYATSGRETQYF	TGTGCCAGCAGTTACGCAACTAGCGGGAGGGAGACCCAGTACTTC
TRBV19	TRBD1	15	once	TRBJ1-4	CASSITPGTGEKLFF	TGTGCCAGTAGTATCACCCCAGGGACAGGTGAAAAACTGTTTTTT
TRBV19	-	15	-	TRBJ2-7	CASSAFPGVSYEQYF	TGTGCCAGTAGCGCGTTCCCGGGAGTTTCCTACGAGCAGTACTTC
TRBV7-9	-	15	-	TRBJ1-6	CASSPEGTSNSPLHF	TGTGCCAGCAGCCCCGAGGGGACTTCGAATTCACCCCTCCACTTT
TRBV7-2	-	15	-	TRBJ2-7	CASSLETASRFQQYF	TGTGCCAGCAGCTTAGAGACAGCCAGCCGTTTCCAGCAGTACTTC
TRBV14	-	21	-	TRBJ1-3	CASSQDTGRIGGPHSGNTIYF	TGTGCCAGCAGCCAAGATACGGGCCGGATTGGGGGCCCCCACTCTGGAAACACCATATATTTT
TRBV30	-	12	-	TRBJ2-1	CAWSPIGNEQFF	TGTGCCTGGAGTCCCATAGGGAATGAGCAGTTCTTC
TRBV28	TRBD1	16	-	TRBJ1-4	CASSKPSGGLREKLFF	TGTGCCAGCAGCAAACCGTCAGGGGGGCTTAGAGAAAAACTGTTTTTT
TRBV11-3	-	13	-	TRBJ2-5	CASSSKGRETQYF	TGTGCCAGCAGCTCGAAGGGGAGGGAGACCCAGTACTTC
TRBV19	-	17	-	TRBJ1-5	CASTPWGDGISNQPQHF	TGTGCCAGTACCCCCTGGGGGGATGGGATAAGCAATCAGCCCCAGCATTTT
TRBV5-1	TRBD1	14	-	TRBJ2-7	CASRAQGAVDEQYF	TGCGCCAGCAGGGCACAGGGGGCCGTGGACGAGCAGTACTTC
TRBV4-1	-	13	-	TRBJ2-2	CASSQGTTGELFF	TGCGCCAGCAGCCAGGGCACCACCGGGGAGCTGTTTTTT
TRBV2	-	14	-	TRBJ1-4	CASSEGQGHEKLFF	TGTGCCAGCAGTGAAGGGCAGGGTCATGAAAAACTGTTTTTT
TRBV6-5	-	15	-	TRBJ1-6	CASSYSARRNSPLHF	TGTGCCAGCAGTTACTCGGCCAGGCGCAATTCACCCCTCCACTTT
TRBV7-2	TRBD2	15	-	TRBJ2-7	CASSPGTSGLYEQYF	TGTGCCAGCAGCCCTGGGACTAGCGGACTCTACGAGCAGTACTTC
TRBV11-3	-	13	-	TRBJ2-2	CASSTTRAGELFF	TGTGCCAGCAGCACCACTAGGGCCGGGGAGCTGTTTTTT
TRBV3-1/TRBV3-2	-	14	-	TRBJ1-1	CASSQEGGNTEAFF	TGTGCCAGCAGCCAAGAAGGCGGGAACACTGAAGCTTTCTTT
TRBV28	-	15	-	TRBJ1-4	CASRPQGRTNEKLFF	TGTGCCAGCAGACCGCAGGGGCGGACTAATGAAAAACTGTTTTTT